The next 22 T cell receptor beta chains were all read from a single sample in a study of radiation and T cells in renal cell carcinoma. TCRdb's table, derived via immunoSEQ multiplex PCR, lists solely in-frame clones and lacks some. Of about 130,000 clones listed, roughly 91% are singletons. The sample's time point: blood 2 weeks post-SBRT. Treatment specified: 15 Gy SBRT to primary tumor, nephrectomy 4 weeks later. This specimen was blood, taken from a patient whose treatment included radiotherapy and nephrectomy. The receptor source for this set is a woman in her 70s with renal cell carcinoma.

This clone was seen a single time. This chain uses TRBV5-6 with TRBJ1-1; 7 bases match TRBD1. Losses at the gene ends were 7 bases for V and 2 bases for J; bases not matched to a gene: 8. Germline V gene data show CDR1 as SGHDT and CDR2 as YYEEEE. The CDR3 is 14 residues long. The CDR3 here is CASGRQGQNTEAFF. The CDR3 DNA reads as TGTGCCAGCGGAAGACAGGGTCAAAACACTGAAGCTTTCTTT.

This clone was seen more than once but under ten times. The chain carries TRBV6-5 and TRBJ1-1; 9 nucleotides align to TRBD1. The germline gives CDR1 MNHEY, CDR2 SVGAGI. CDR3 length: 14 amino acids. V gave up 5 bases and J gave up 8 bases; unmatched junction bases: 9. The CDR3 spells CASSTGGTGPEAFF. Here the CDR3 DNA reads TGTGCCAGCAGTACAGGGGGCACGGGTCCCGAAGCTTTCTTT.

This clone occurred once. The chain recombines TRBV19 with TRBJ1-2; 7 nucleotides align to TRBD1. The V gene's germline CDR1 is LNHDA and CDR2 SQIVND (reference sequence). The CDR3 has 13 residues. V lost 6 bases and J lost 2; bases outside the gene matches: 3. CDR3 DNA: TGTGCCAGTAGCCAACAGGGGAACTATGGCTACACCTTC. Translating gives CASSQQGNYGYTF.

V and J are TRBV27 and TRBJ1-5; TRBD1 might be the D (5 bases). The CDR3 totals 15 residues. Germline loops: CDR1 MNHEY, CDR2 SMNVEV (reference sequence). Between the trimmed V and J ends, which lost 5 bases and 2 bases, there was a span of 13 bases. The CDR3 bases are TGTGCCAGCAGTCCCGTCCAGGGAGGCAATCAGCCCCAGCATTTT. This encodes CASSPVQGGNQPQHF.

The chain combines TRBV6-5 with TRBJ2-7, with TRBD1 matching 9 bases. Germline CDR1 reads MNHEY; CDR2 reads SVGAGI. V trimming: 7 bases; J trimming: 4 bases; junction bases outside the gene matches: 8. The CDR3 runs to 14 residues. Here the CDR3 DNA reads TGTGCCAGCATGACCCGGGACAGGGCATACGAGCAGTACTTC. Protein sequence: CASMTRDRAYEQYF.

This chain joins TRBV20-1 and TRBJ1-2; D remains ambiguous. The V end lost 3 bases, the J end lost 8 bases, and 10 bases lay between the germline ends. CDR1 is DFQATT and CDR2 is SNEGSKA in the germline V gene (reference sequence). This CDR3 comprises 11 residues. The CDR3, as DNA: TGCAGTGCTAGCGACACGTTGGGCTACACCTTC. It translates to CSASDTLGYTF.

In the case of this clone: Other DNA sequences within the sample encode an identical CDR3. This rearrangement joins TRBV7-2 to TRBJ2-3; maybe TRBD2 (5 bases). The CDR3 totals 12 residues. V was cut by 2 bases and J by 5 bases, with 5 bases left in between. CDR1 SGHTA and CDR2 FQGNSA come from the germline V gene. CDR3 sequence: CASSLSGDTQYF. Written as DNA, the CDR3 is TGTGCCAGCAGCTTAAGCGGAGATACGCAGTATTTT.

The chain couples TRBV2 to TRBJ2-2; tentative D call: TRBD2 (6 bases). This CDR3 contains 15 residues. Germline-derived CDR1 and CDR2 are SNHLY and FYNNEI. V dropped 3 bases and J dropped 4 bases, with 12 bases sitting between them. CDR3 DNA: TGTGCCAGCAGTGAGGAGGGAGTGGGCACCGGGGAGCTGTTTTTT. This encodes CASSEEGVGTGELFF.

This clone was counted a single time. The chain recombines TRBV6-6 with TRBJ2-7; 8 bases map to TRBD2. The CDR3 has 15 residues. Germline V CDR1 and CDR2: MNHNY, SVGAGI (reference sequence). The V segment lost 1 base and the J segment 4 bases; nucleotides outside the gene matches: 6. The CDR3 sequence is CASSYYGGGLYEQYF. The CDR3 nucleotides are TGTGCCAGCAGTTACTACGGCGGGGGGTTATACGAGCAGTACTTC.

This clone was seen only once. The same CDR3 arises from other DNA sequences in this sample as well. This sequence joins TRBV6-4 and TRBJ1-1; TRBD1 might be the D (6 bases). Trimming pared 3 bases from V and 4 bases from J, leaving 12 bases between. CDR3 size: 14 residues. Germline V gene lookup returns CDR1 MRHNA and CDR2 SNTAGT. The CDR3 coding sequence is TGTGCCAGCAGTGAGGGGGGCAGGGGCACTGAAGCTTTCTTT. This codes for CASSEGGRGTEAFF.

The chain joins TRBV5-8 to TRBJ1-1; maybe TRBD1 (6 bases). The CDR3 has 15 amino acids. The V end was cut by 3 bases, the J end by 2 bases, with 14 bases between. The germline V gene has CDR1 SGHTS and CDR2 YDEGEE. CDR3 sequence (DNA): TGTGCCAGCAGCTGGGGGATACAGGGCAACACTGAAGCTTTCTTT. Protein: CASSWGIQGNTEAFF.

The genes are TRBV7-6 and TRBJ2-7; 9 bases agree with TRBD2. The CDR3 contains 16 residues. Germline V gene sequence: CDR1 SGHVS, CDR2 FNYEAQ. V was clipped by 4 bases and J by 5 bases; unmatched bases: 12. CDR3 sequence reads: CASSSSLLTSGDEQYF. DNA for the CDR3: TGTGCCAGCAGCTCCTCGTTGTTGACTAGCGGTGACGAGCAGTACTTC.

This chain links TRBV5-1 with TRBJ1-1; a weak D match, TRBD1 (5 bases). The length of the CDR3 is 13 residues. The V and J ends lost 0 bases and 5 bases respectively, with 8 bases between them. The germline V gene encodes CDR1 SGHRS and CDR2 YFSETQ. As DNA, the CDR3 is TGCGCCAGCAGCTTGGAGGGGCGGACTGAAGCTTTCTTT. Its protein is CASSLEGRTEAFF.

The chain links TRBV9 to TRBJ1-1, with 7 bases matching TRBD1. J was trimmed by 4 bases and V by 4 bases; bases with no gene match: 10. The CDR3 contains 15 residues. Germline-derived CDR1 and CDR2 are SGDLS and YYNGEE. CDR3 DNA sequence: TGTGCCAGCAGCACCGAGGGGGCAGGGTCCACTGAAGCTTTCTTT. This encodes CASSTEGAGSTEAFF.

CDR3 loop: CASSVGLGGQGTGEQFF. The DNA of the CDR3 is TGTGCCAGCAGCGTAGGTTTGGGGGGACAGGGGACGGGTGAGCAGTTCTTC. The chain uses TRBV9 and TRBJ2-1; 10 bases match TRBD1. J lost 9 bases, V lost 0 bases, and 12 bases had no gene match. Looked up from germline, CDR1 is SGDLS and CDR2 is YYNGEE. The CDR3 consists of 17 residues.

This clone was detected only a few times. CDR3 DNA: TGTGCCAGCAGCTCCAACCCGAGGGGGCACACTGAAGCTTTCTTT. Amino acid sequence: CASSSNPRGHTEAFF. The chain recombines TRBV7-2 with TRBJ1-1, with 7 bases that match TRBD1. Germline assignment: CDR1 SGHTA and CDR2 FQGNSA. V was pared by 4 bases and J by 3 bases, with 8 bases of the junction left unmatched. The CDR3 sequence is 15 residues long.

The chain is built from TRBV7-8 and TRBJ2-3; 8 nucleotides align to TRBD1. From germline, CDR1 is SGHVS and CDR2 FQNEAQ. The junction had 13 bases not matched to a gene; V was cut back by 5 bases and J by 0 bases. The CDR3 loop spans 18 amino acids. CDR3 bases: TGTGCCAGCAGCCCTCTCCCCTACAGGGGGAGTAGCACAGATACGCAGTATTTT. Protein product: CASSPLPYRGSSTDTQYF. The full variable domain, in which reference TRBV7-8 and TRBJ2-3 provide the parts outside the CDR3, is GAGVSQSPRYKVAKRGQDVALRCDPISGHVSLFWYQQALGQGPEFLTYFQNEAQLDKSGLPSDRFFAERPEGSVSTLKIQRTQQEDSAVYLCASSPLPYRGSSTDTQYFGPGTRLTVL.

The chain links TRBV4-3 to TRBJ2-2; D is ambiguous. The CDR3 has 15 residues. V dropped 5 bases and J dropped 3 bases, with 13 bases sitting between them. Germline lookup yields CDR1 LGHNA and CDR2 YSLEER. The CDR3 DNA is TGCGCCAGCAGCTCCCACGGCGTCGACACCGGGGAGCTGTTTTTT. Protein: CASSSHGVDTGELFF.

Here the CDR3 DNA reads TGTGCCAGCAGCCAAGAGACGGGGGGCAGCACAGATACGCAGTATTTT. Its translation: CASSQETGGSTDTQYF. The chain employs TRBV4-2 and TRBJ2-3; maybe TRBD2 (7 bases). Germline values: CDR1 LGHNA, CDR2 YNFKEQ. This CDR3 contains 16 residues. Trimming shortened V by 0 bases and J by 0 bases, and 10 bases separated the two germline ends.

This clone was detected a few times. The genes are TRBV10-3 and TRBJ1-6; 9 nucleotides match TRBD1. CDR1 is ENHRY and CDR2 is SYGVKD in the germline V gene. V lost 6 bases, J lost 8 bases, and 2 bases stayed unmatched. The CDR3 consists of 13 residues. The CDR3 reads CAIRRDRDSPLHF. Written as DNA, the CDR3 is TGTGCCATCAGACGGGACAGGGATTCACCCCTCCACTTT.

The DNA of the CDR3 is TGTGCCAGCAGCCTGGGACAGGGGGGGCACACTGAAGCTTTCTTT. Its translation: CASSLGQGGHTEAFF. This rearrangement joins TRBV9 to TRBJ1-1; 11 bases map to TRBD1. The J segment lost 3 bases and the V segment lost 4 bases, leaving 5 bases of the junction unmatched. CDR1 and CDR2 from the germline V gene are SGDLS and YYNGEE. The CDR3 spans 15 residues.

V and J are TRBV6-5 and TRBJ1-2; 10 nucleotides agree with TRBD1. Trimming cost V 8 bases and J 4 bases; bases outside gene matches: 10. Germline loops: CDR1 MNHEY, CDR2 SVGAGI. The CDR3 has 15 residues. CDR3 in DNA: TGTGCCAGCGGGCCAGGACAGGGGGGCGCCTATGGCTACACCTTC. Amino acids: CASGPGQGGAYGYTF.